The present entry profiles one TCR beta chain with its context. Antigen unknown. From germline, CDR1 is SGHNT and CDR2 YYREEE (reference sequence). The CDR3 is made up of 15 amino acids. With V trimmed by 4 bases and J by 2 bases, 5 bases remained unmatched. Reverse transcription of roughly 0.45 to 1 ug RNA used random hexamers. In TCRdb, the immunoSEQ multiplex PCR reads were re-called with MiXCR into one record per CDR3 protein. The sample lists 160,000 or so distinct CDR3 sequences; 90% to 95% were seen once. The data were taken from a study of CD8 T cells in Susac syndrome. Study outcomes and limitations: The CD4+ T cell repertoires of Susac syndrome were found to show no clonal expansion.

This sequence joins TRBV5-4 and TRBJ1-3, with TRBD1 matching 8 bases. The source material was CD4+ T cells from PBMCs. The receptor was isolated from a human donor with Susac syndrome. CDR3 sequence reads: CASSRPGQAGNTIYF. The CDR3 DNA reads TGTGCCAGCAGCCGACCGGGACAGGCTGGAAACACCATATATTTT.